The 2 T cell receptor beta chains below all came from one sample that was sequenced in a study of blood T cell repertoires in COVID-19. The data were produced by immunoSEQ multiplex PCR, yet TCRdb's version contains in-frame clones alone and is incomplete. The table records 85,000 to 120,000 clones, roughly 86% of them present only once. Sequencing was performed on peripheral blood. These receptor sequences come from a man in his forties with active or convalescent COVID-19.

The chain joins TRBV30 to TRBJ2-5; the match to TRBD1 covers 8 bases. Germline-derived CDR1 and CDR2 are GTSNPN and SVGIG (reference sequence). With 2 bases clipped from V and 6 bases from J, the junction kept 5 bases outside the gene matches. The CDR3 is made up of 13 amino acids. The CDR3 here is CAWSTDRGQTQYF. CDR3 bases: TGTGCCTGGAGTACTGACAGGGGTCAGACCCAGTACTTC.

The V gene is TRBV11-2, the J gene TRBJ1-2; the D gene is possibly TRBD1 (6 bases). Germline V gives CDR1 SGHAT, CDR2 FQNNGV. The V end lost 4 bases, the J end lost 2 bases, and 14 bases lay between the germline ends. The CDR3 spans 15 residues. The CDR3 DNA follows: TGTGCCAGCAGCTACTACAGGGCCGCGAACTATGGCTACACCTTC. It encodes CASSYYRAANYGYTF. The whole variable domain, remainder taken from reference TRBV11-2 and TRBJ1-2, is EAGVAQSPRYKIIEKRQSVAFWCNPISGHATLYWYQQILGQGPKLLIQFQNNGVVDDSQLPKDRFSAERLKGVDSTLKIQPAKLEDSAVYLCASSYYRAANYGYTFGSGTRLTVV.